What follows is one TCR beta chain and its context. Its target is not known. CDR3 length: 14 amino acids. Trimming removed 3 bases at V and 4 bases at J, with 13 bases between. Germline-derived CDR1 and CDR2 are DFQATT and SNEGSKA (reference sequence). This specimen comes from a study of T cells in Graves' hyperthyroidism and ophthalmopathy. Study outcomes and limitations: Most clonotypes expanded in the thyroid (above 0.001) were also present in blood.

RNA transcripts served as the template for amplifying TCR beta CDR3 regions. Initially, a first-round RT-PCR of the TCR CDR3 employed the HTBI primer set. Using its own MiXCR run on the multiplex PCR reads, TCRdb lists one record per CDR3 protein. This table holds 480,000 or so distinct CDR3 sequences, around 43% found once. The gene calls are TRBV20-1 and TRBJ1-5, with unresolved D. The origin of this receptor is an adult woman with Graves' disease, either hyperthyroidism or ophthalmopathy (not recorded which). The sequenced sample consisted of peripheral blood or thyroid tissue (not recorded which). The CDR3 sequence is CSASLSGRNQPQHF. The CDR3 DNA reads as TGCAGTGCTAGTCTGTCAGGCCGAAATCAGCCCCAGCATTTT.